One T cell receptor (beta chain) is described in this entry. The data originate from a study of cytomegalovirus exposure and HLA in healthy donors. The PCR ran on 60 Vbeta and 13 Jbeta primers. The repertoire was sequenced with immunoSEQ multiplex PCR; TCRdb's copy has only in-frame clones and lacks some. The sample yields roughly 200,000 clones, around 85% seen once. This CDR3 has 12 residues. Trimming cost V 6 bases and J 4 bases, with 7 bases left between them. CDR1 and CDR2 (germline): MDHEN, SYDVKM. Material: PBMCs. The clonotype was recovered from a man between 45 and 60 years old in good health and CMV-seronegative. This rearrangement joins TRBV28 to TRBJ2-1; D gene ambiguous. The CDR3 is CASRPGYNEQFF. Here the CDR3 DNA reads TGTGCCAGCAGGCCAGGTTACAATGAGCAGTTCTTC.